These T cell receptor beta chains were read from a single sample in a study of shared clonotypes between healthy human individuals. Libraries were prepared by immunoSEQ multiplex PCR; TCRdb keeps only in-frame clonotypes and omits some of them. The sample lists approximately 720,000 clones, under 95% seen once, with about 24% in the top ten. The sequenced material came from naive CD8+ T cells sorted from blood. These receptors were collected from a man aged 30 to 39 in good health. CDR3s include the opening cysteine and the closing phenylalanine or tryptophan. The order of the fields is CDR3 length, V gene, clone size, D gene, J gene, CDR3 DNA, CDR3 protein. A D gene is named only where the DNA matches it firmly. Only some rows state a clone size, as once, few, many or a class for expanded clones.

length: 17; V: TRBV11-2; size: -; D: -; J: TRBJ1-1; DNA: TGTGCCAGCGTACTGGAGGCGTTCCCAGACCTTAACACTGAAGCTTTCTTT; CDR3: CASVLEAFPDLNTEAFF
length: 19; V: TRBV7-6; size: -; D: TRBD2; J: TRBJ2-3; DNA: TGTGCCAGCAGCTTACGACTAGCGGGAGATGTGCAAAGCACAGATACGCAGTATTTT; CDR3: CASSLRLAGDVQSTDTQYF
length: 12; V: TRBV18; size: -; D: TRBD2; J: TRBJ2-7; DNA: TGTGCCAGCCCTCGATCCGGGAGGAAACAGTACTTC; CDR3: CASPRSGRKQYF
length: 14; V: TRBV10-2; size: few; D: -; J: TRBJ2-6; DNA: TGCGCCAGCAGAGGGGGCTCTGGGGCCAACGTCCTGACTTTC; CDR3: CASRGGSGANVLTF
length: 16; V: TRBV27; size: -; D: TRBD1; J: TRBJ2-1; DNA: TGTGCCAGCATCCCCCATGAGGGGGCCCCCTACAATGAGCAGTTCTTC; CDR3: CASIPHEGAPYNEQFF
length: 15; V: TRBV29-1; size: -; D: TRBD2; J: TRBJ2-5; DNA: TGCAGCGTTAAAATGCCGCTAGCGGACCAAGAGACCCAGTACTTC; CDR3: CSVKMPLADQETQYF
length: 16; V: TRBV27; size: -; D: -; J: TRBJ1-5; DNA: TGTGCCAGCAGAAGAGACTGGGACAACAGCAATCAGCCCCAGCATTTT; CDR3: CASRRDWDNSNQPQHF
length: 14; V: TRBV15; size: -; D: -; J: TRBJ2-7; DNA: TGTGCCACCAGCAATACAGCCACTCCCTACGAGCAGTACTTC; CDR3: CATSNTATPYEQYF
length: 11; V: TRBV7-9; size: once; D: -; J: TRBJ2-2; DNA: TGTGCCAGCAGCTTAGCGGGGGAGCTGTTTTTT; CDR3: CASSLAGELFF
length: 17; V: TRBV7-9; size: -; D: TRBD2; J: TRBJ2-5; DNA: TGTGCCAGCAGCCCGACTAGCGGGAGACCTCACGGAGAGACCCAGTACTTC; CDR3: CASSPTSGRPHGETQYF
length: 15; V: TRBV2; size: -; D: TRBD1; J: TRBJ1-2; DNA: TGTGCCAGCAGTGATTCGGGACAGGGTCAGTATGGCTACACCTTC; CDR3: CASSDSGQGQYGYTF
length: 14; V: TRBV6-6; size: -; D: -; J: TRBJ1-1; DNA: TGTGCCAGCATCAGCGGGGGGCAACACACTGAAGCTTTCTTT; CDR3: CASISGGQHTEAFF
length: 16; V: TRBV15; size: -; D: -; J: TRBJ1-1; DNA: TGTGCCACCAGCAGAGATGGGGCCCTAAGAGAACGACAAGCTTTCTTT; CDR3: CATSRDGALRERQAFF
length: 16; V: TRBV5-1; size: -; D: TRBD2; J: TRBJ2-7; DNA: TGCGCCAGCAGCGCGGGGGAGGCAATTAGTTACTACGAGCAGTACTTC; CDR3: CASSAGEAISYYEQYF
length: 17; V: TRBV13; size: -; D: TRBD2; J: TRBJ2-3; DNA: TGTGCCAGCAGCCTTGGACTAGCGGGATCTAGCACAGATACGCAGTATTTT; CDR3: CASSLGLAGSSTDTQYF
length: 14; V: TRBV7-6; size: -; D: -; J: TRBJ2-7; DNA: TGTGCCAGCAGCTTCCAACCGGGACCGGGGGAGCAGTACTTC; CDR3: CASSFQPGPGEQYF
length: 14; V: TRBV21-1; size: -; D: -; J: TRBJ2-3; DNA: TGTGCCAGCAGCTTGACAGATAGCACAGATACGCAGTATTTT; CDR3: CASSLTDSTDTQYF
length: 14; V: TRBV27; size: -; D: TRBD1; J: TRBJ1-4; DNA: TGTGCCAGCAGAAGGGGGCTGACTAATGAAAAACTGTTTTTT; CDR3: CASRRGLTNEKLFF
length: 18; V: TRBV7-6; size: -; D: TRBD1; J: TRBJ1-4; DNA: TGTGCCAGCAGCTTCTACGGACAGGATCTTATGTCTAATGAAAAACTGTTTTTT; CDR3: CASSFYGQDLMSNEKLFF
length: 14; V: TRBV5-5; size: few; D: TRBD2; J: TRBJ2-7; DNA: TGTGCCAGCAGCCCAGCTAGCGGATTCTACGAGCAGTACTTC; CDR3: CASSPASGFYEQYF
length: 16; V: TRBV28; size: -; D: TRBD2; J: TRBJ2-5; DNA: TGTGCCAGCAGTTTATGGGTAGCGGGAGGGGGAGAGACCCAGTACTTC; CDR3: CASSLWVAGGGETQYF
length: 14; V: TRBV27; size: -; D: -; J: TRBJ2-7; DNA: TGTGCCACGATGGGCAGGGGTAGCTCCTACGAGCAGTACTTC; CDR3: CATMGRGSSYEQYF
length: 14; V: TRBV2; size: -; D: -; J: TRBJ2-1; DNA: TGTGCCAGAGAGTGGGGGTCGGGCGCCAATGAGCAGTTCTTC; CDR3: CAREWGSGANEQFF
length: 17; V: TRBV4-1; size: -; D: -; J: TRBJ1-5; DNA: TGCGCCAGCAGCCAAGATCCAGAGGCAGTTAGCAATCAGCCCCAGCATTTT; CDR3: CASSQDPEAVSNQPQHF
length: 14; V: TRBV7-9; size: -; D: -; J: TRBJ2-7; DNA: TGTGCCAGCAGCTTAGCCCGGGGGATCTCCGAGCAGTACTTC; CDR3: CASSLARGISEQYF
length: 13; V: TRBV28; size: -; D: -; J: TRBJ2-1; DNA: TGTGCCAGCCTGGGGATTCGCTACAATGAGCAGTTCTTC; CDR3: CASLGIRYNEQFF
length: 15; V: TRBV7-9; size: -; D: TRBD1; J: TRBJ2-1; DNA: TGTGCCAGCAGCTTAATGGACAGGGGGACTTATGAGCAGTTCTTC; CDR3: CASSLMDRGTYEQFF
length: 12; V: TRBV7-2; size: -; D: TRBD2; J: TRBJ2-1; DNA: TGTGCCAGCAGCGACACCGGGACTAGCCAATTCTTC; CDR3: CASSDTGTSQFF
length: 18; V: TRBV5-1; size: -; D: TRBD1; J: TRBJ2-5; DNA: TGCGCCAGCAGCTTGTCCCTCGACAGGGCTAGTAACCAAGAGACCCAGTACTTC; CDR3: CASSLSLDRASNQETQYF
length: 14; V: TRBV29-1; size: -; D: -; J: TRBJ1-4; DNA: TGCAGCGTTGATGGGCGTGGTACTAATGAAAAACTGTTTTTT; CDR3: CSVDGRGTNEKLFF
length: 14; V: TRBV19; size: -; D: TRBD2; J: TRBJ2-7; DNA: TGTGCCAGTTCCCCTAGCGGGACGTCCTACGAGCAGTACTTC; CDR3: CASSPSGTSYEQYF
length: 19; V: TRBV4-3; size: -; D: TRBD1; J: TRBJ1-2; DNA: TGCGCCAGCAGCCAAGATTCTCATCCCCTTGGACAGGGAGACTATGGCTACACCTTC; CDR3: CASSQDSHPLGQGDYGYTF
length: 16; V: TRBV18; size: once; D: TRBD2; J: TRBJ2-3; DNA: TGTGCCAGCTCACCAAAGACTAGCGGGGGAACAGATACGCAGTATTTT; CDR3: CASSPKTSGGTDTQYF
length: 12; V: TRBV27; size: -; D: TRBD1; J: TRBJ2-1; DNA: TGTGCCAGCAGTTCTCTCCCAGGGGGGCAGTTCTTC; CDR3: CASSSLPGGQFF
length: 12; V: TRBV9; size: once; D: TRBD1; J: TRBJ1-2; DNA: TGTGCCAGCTCGGACAGGGTCTATGGCTACACCTTC; CDR3: CASSDRVYGYTF
length: 12; V: TRBV6-5; size: -; D: TRBD1; J: TRBJ1-2; DNA: TGTGCCAGCAGTGAAGACAGGGATGGCTACACCTTC; CDR3: CASSEDRDGYTF
length: 19; V: TRBV14; size: -; D: TRBD2; J: TRBJ2-3; DNA: TGTGCCAGCAGCCAAGATATGCTAGCGGGAGTACTAGGCACAGATACGCAGTATTTT; CDR3: CASSQDMLAGVLGTDTQYF
length: 16; V: TRBV29-1; size: -; D: TRBD2; J: TRBJ2-2; DNA: TGCAGCGTTGAAGGACCCTTAGCGGGAGGGGCCGGGGAGCTGTTTTTT; CDR3: CSVEGPLAGGAGELFF
length: 12; V: TRBV6-1; size: once; D: -; J: TRBJ2-7; DNA: TGTGCCAGCAGTGTCACAGGCTACGAGCAGTACTTC; CDR3: CASSVTGYEQYF
length: 11; V: TRBV7-9; size: -; D: -; J: TRBJ2-7; DNA: TGTGCCAGCAGCTTATTAAGGGACACCTTCTTC; CDR3: CASSLLRDTFF
length: 15; V: TRBV7-6; size: -; D: -; J: TRBJ2-1; DNA: TGTGCCAGCAGCTTAACGGATTCAGAGGTCAATGAGCAGTTCTTC; CDR3: CASSLTDSEVNEQFF
length: 18; V: TRBV12-5; size: -; D: TRBD1; J: TRBJ2-1; DNA: TGTGCTAGTGGTTTGACAGGGGGCGAGCGCGGTAGTTACAATGAGCAGTTCTTC; CDR3: CASGLTGGERGSYNEQFF
length: 15; V: TRBV19; size: -; D: -; J: TRBJ2-7; DNA: TGTGCCAGTAGTATGGTGGCAGTGGGACCCTACGAGCAGTACTTC; CDR3: CASSMVAVGPYEQYF
length: 15; V: TRBV9; size: -; D: -; J: TRBJ2-2; DNA: TGTGCCAGCAGCACAGCGGCAATTAACACCGGGGAGCTGTTTTTT; CDR3: CASSTAAINTGELFF
length: 13; V: TRBV9; size: -; D: TRBD1; J: TRBJ2-7; DNA: TGTGCCAGCAGCGGACAGGGTTCCTACGAGCAGTACTTC; CDR3: CASSGQGSYEQYF